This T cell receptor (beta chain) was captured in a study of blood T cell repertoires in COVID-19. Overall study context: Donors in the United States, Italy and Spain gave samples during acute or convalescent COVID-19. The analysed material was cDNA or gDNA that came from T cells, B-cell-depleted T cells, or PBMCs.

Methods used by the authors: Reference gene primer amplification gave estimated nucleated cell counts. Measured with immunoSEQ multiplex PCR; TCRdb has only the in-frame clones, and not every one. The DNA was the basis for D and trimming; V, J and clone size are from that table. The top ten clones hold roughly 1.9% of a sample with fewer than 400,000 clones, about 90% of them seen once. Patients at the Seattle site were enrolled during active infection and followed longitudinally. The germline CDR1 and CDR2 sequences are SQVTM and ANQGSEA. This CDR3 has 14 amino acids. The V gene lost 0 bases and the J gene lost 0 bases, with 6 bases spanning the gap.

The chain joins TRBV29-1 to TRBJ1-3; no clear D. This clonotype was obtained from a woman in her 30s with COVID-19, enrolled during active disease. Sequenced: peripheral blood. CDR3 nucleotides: TGCAGCGTTGAAGACTCCAGCTCTGGAAACACCATATATTTT. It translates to CSVEDSSSGNTIYF.